The present entry profiles one TCR beta chain with its context. What it recognizes is unknown. CDR3 length equals 16 residues. The germline V and J ends were trimmed by 1 base and 0 bases, with 10 bases remaining between them. In germline, CDR1 is LNHDA, CDR2 SQIVND (reference sequence). PCR was performed using 60 Vbeta and 13 Jbeta primers. Original processing methods: The count from a later analysis was 60 million to 85 million unique TCR beta chains, some 10 million of them shared. Only in-frame clones appear in the TCRdb table, and some are missing; sequencing was by immunoSEQ multiplex PCR. The DNA was the basis for D and trimming; V, J and clone size are from that table. The table records about 130,000 clones, 82% of them present only once. This sample was taken from a study of cytomegalovirus exposure and HLA in healthy donors. Findings and caveats of the study: It was likely that a cluster of highly shared sequence variants was a sequencing artifact. After further analysis at a later stage, 16,951 TCR beta sequences were associated with HLA alleles at 0.05 false discovery rate. Being productive about 87% or about 30% of the time was typical of most TCR beta V segments in an earlier analysis.

This TCR was sampled from a male donor in good health and CMV-seropositive. Specimen: PBMCs. This chain joins TRBV19 and TRBJ1-5; the D is unclear. CDR3 loop: CASSIAWANSNQPQHF. Here the CDR3 DNA reads TGTGCCAGTAGTATAGCGTGGGCAAATAGCAATCAGCCCCAGCATTTT.